The 9 T cell receptor beta chains below come from one sample, sequenced in a study of post-analysis software for immune sequencing data. Whole-study results and caveats: Higher frequency in patients than in controls was seen for 5 or 6 TRBV segments, with TRBV5-6, TRBV5-1 and TRBV20-1 among them.

The antigens for these receptors are not known. Unique molecular identifiers were built into the TCR beta cDNA libraries. TCRdb analysed the PCR reads with MiXCR anew, one entry per CDR3 protein. The data hold hundreds of thousands of distinct CDR3 sequences, with roughly 50% observed a single time. Sequenced input: blood. The receptor set was obtained from a girl aged 5 to 17 with multiple sclerosis.

The genes are TRBV29-1 and TRBJ2-3; tentatively, D is TRBD1 or TRBD2 (5 bases each). The germline V gene has CDR1 SQVTM and CDR2 ANQGSEA. The CDR3 consists of 17 residues. The germline V and J ends were trimmed by 0 bases and 0 bases, with 16 bases remaining between them. The CDR3 loop is CSVEDGDGRASTDTQYF. CDR3 in DNA: TGCAGCGTTGAAGATGGGGACGGAAGAGCTAGCACAGATACGCAGTATTTT.

This clonotype is a singleton in its sample. The rearrangement joins TRBV6-5 to TRBJ1-1; D is possibly TRBD1 (5 bases). This CDR3 has 15 amino acids. Deletions cut 3 bases from V and 2 bases from J, with 13 bases between. CDR1 and CDR2 from the germline V gene are MNHEY and SVGAGI. As DNA, the CDR3 is TGTGCCAGCAGTTATGACCCTGGGGGTAACACTGAAGCTTTCTTT. It encodes CASSYDPGGNTEAFF.

This clonotype was counted only a few times. The chain has TRBV5-1 and TRBJ1-1; unclear D gene. There are 16 residues in the CDR3. Germline-derived CDR1 and CDR2 are SGHRS and YFSETQ. Trimming took off 4 bases at V and 0 bases at J, with 16 bases between the two ends. The chain's CDR3 is CASSRDRQEVNTEAFF. The CDR3 nucleotides are TGCGCCAGCAGCCGCGACCGACAAGAGGTGAACACTGAAGCTTTCTTT.

V is TRBV7-2 and J is TRBJ1-5; 10 bases are a match to TRBD1. Germline V gene sequence: CDR1 SGHTA, CDR2 FQGNSA. The J segment lost 2 bases and the V segment lost 1 base, leaving 8 bases of the junction unmatched. The CDR3 spans 18 residues. The CDR3 region has the DNA TGTGCCAGCAGCTTAGTTGCGACAGGGGGCAACGGCAATCAGCCCCAGCATTTT. It is translated as CASSLVATGGNGNQPQHF.

This chain connects TRBV5-1 to TRBJ2-1; weak D call: TRBD1 (5 bases). Germline CDR1 and CDR2: SGHRS and YFSETQ. The germline V and J ends were trimmed by 3 bases and 6 bases, with 19 bases remaining between them. The CDR3 length is 16 residues. The DNA for the CDR3 is TGCGCCAGCAGCTCTTGGCAAGGACGTAGGGGCAATGAGCAGTTCTTC. This translates into CASSSWQGRRGNEQFF.

The J gene is TRBJ2-5, the V gene TRBV14; perhaps TRBD2 as D (6 bases). This CDR3 is 15 amino acids long. CDR1 SGHDN and CDR2 FVKESK come from the germline V gene. Trimming removed 2 bases from V and 11 bases from J, with 21 bases in between. The CDR3 region is CASSQTGLSSLGQYF. The CDR3 region has the DNA TGTGCCAGCAGCCAAACGGGACTGTCGAGCTTGGGGCAGTACTTC.

V is TRBV7-3 and J is TRBJ2-3, with 12 bases that match TRBD2. Trimming took 5 bases from V and 2 from J; bases not matched to a gene: 11. CDR1 and CDR2 from the germline V gene are SGHTA and FQGTGA. CDR3 length equals 18 residues. DNA of the CDR3: TGTGCCAGCAGCCCCCTAGCGGGAGGGCTTTCAGCCACAGATACGCAGTATTTT. This codes for CASSPLAGGLSATDTQYF.

The chain employs TRBV13 and TRBJ2-1; possibly TRBD2 for D (5 bases). CDR1 PRHDT and CDR2 FYEKMQ come from the germline V gene (reference sequence). Between the trimmed V and J ends, which lost 5 bases and 0 bases, there was a span of 17 bases. The CDR3 loop spans 17 amino acids. The CDR3 loop is CASSLRRKRSSYNEQFF. CDR3 nucleotide sequence: TGTGCCAGCAGCCTGCGGAGGAAGCGGAGCTCCTACAATGAGCAGTTCTTC.

This clonotype was counted between two and nine times. The chain combines TRBV2 with TRBJ1-4; TRBD1 matches at 7 bases. This CDR3 is built from 15 residues. The junction had 4 bases not matched to a gene; V was cut back by 4 bases and J by 2 bases. Looked up from germline, CDR1 is SNHLY and CDR2 is FYNNEI. CDR3 residues: CASSATGMTNEKLFF. As DNA, the CDR3 is TGTGCCAGCAGTGCGACAGGGATGACTAATGAAAAACTGTTTTTT. The whole variable domain, filled in from reference TRBV2 and TRBJ1-4, reads EPEVTQTPSHQVTQMGQEVILRCVPISNHLYFYWYRQILGQKVEFLVSFYNNEISEKSEIFDDQFSVERPDGSNFTLKIRSTKLEDSAMYFCASSATGMTNEKLFFGSGTQLSVL.